The rows below give T cell receptor beta chains drawn from one sample of a study of OX40 agonist ivuxolimab in advanced cancers. Only in-frame clones appear in the TCRdb table, and some are missing; sequencing was by immunoSEQ multiplex PCR. The data contain 82,000 or so clones, approximately 89% of them singletons. Sequencing was performed on CD4+ or CD8+ T cells sorted from blood, taken in a trial of the OX40 agonist ivuxolimab. The receptor set was obtained from an adult with an advanced solid tumor such as melanoma, head and neck, liver or kidney cancer. The conserved cysteine and the conserved F or W are not part of the CDR3 here. D genes are given only for firm matches. The size entry is marked missing in some rows and otherwise reads once, few, many or a size class.

>NA|TRBD1|TRBV28
ASRTGGVGSYEQY
>NA|NA|TRBV5-1
ASSLGGDYGYT
>few|TRBD1|TRBV30
AWGDRAKETQY
>NA|NA|TRBV28
ASNTRGGRQEKLF
>NA|NA|TRBV11-2
ASSLFSYTEAF
>NA|NA|TRBV7-6
ASSPVGGELQETQY
>NA|NA|TRBV15
ATRRQGNQPQH
>few|NA|TRBV5-1
ASSLVAGSGETQY
>NA|TRBD2|TRBV29-1
SARGVSTDTQY
>NA|NA|TRBV6-6
ASSTYGYT
>NA|NA|TRBV6-5
ASTRTQNWNTEAF
>few|NA|TRBV19
ASSIDSRAGANVLT
>NA|NA|TRBV2
ASSLEDSYNTGELF
>NA|TRBD1|TRBV6-5
ASSRGHYNEQF
>NA|NA|TRBV7-2
ASSSLGSYNSPLH
>NA|NA|TRBV7-8
ASSLGSGISTQY
>NA|NA|TRBV27
ASSFRGAIGNTIY